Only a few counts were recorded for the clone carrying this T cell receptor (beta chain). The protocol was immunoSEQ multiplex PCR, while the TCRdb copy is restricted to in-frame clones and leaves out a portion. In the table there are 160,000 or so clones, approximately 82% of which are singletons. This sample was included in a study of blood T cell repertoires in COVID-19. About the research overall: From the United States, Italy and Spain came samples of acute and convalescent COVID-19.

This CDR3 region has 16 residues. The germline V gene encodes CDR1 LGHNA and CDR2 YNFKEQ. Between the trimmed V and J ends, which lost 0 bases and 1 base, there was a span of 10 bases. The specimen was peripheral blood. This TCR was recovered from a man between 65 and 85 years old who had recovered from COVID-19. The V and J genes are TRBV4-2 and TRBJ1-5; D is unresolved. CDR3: CASSQEGGNSNQPQHF. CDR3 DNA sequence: TGTGCCAGCAGCCAAGAAGGAGGGAACAGCAATCAGCCCCAGCATTTT.